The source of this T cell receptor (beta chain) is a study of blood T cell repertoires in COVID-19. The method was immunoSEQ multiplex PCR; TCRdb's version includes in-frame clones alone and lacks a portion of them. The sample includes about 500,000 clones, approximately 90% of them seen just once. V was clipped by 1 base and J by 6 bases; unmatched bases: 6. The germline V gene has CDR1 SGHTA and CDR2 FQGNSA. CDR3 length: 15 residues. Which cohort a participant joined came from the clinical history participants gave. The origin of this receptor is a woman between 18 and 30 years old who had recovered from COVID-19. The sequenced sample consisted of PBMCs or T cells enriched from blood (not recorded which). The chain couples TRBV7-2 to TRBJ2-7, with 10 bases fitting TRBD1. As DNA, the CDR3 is TGTGCCAGCAGCTTAGGGGACGACAGGGGGCGCGAGCAGTACTTC. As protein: CASSLGDDRGREQYF.